The next 8 T cell receptor beta chains were all read from a single sample in a study of T cell changes during pregnancy in multiple sclerosis. Assay used: immunoSEQ multiplex PCR; TCRdb lists only in-frame clones, some missing. The sample carries tens of thousands of clones, over 80% recorded once. The sample here was CD4+ T cells from peripheral blood mononuclear cells, taken before pregnancy. The source is a female donor with multiple sclerosis, enrolled in a pregnancy study.

This chain joins TRBV7-2 and TRBJ1-1; no definite D call. The germline V gene has CDR1 SGHTA and CDR2 FQGNSA. Trimming left V 7 bases short and J 4 bases short, with 10 bases between. This CDR3 is built from 12 residues. DNA for the CDR3: TGTGCCAGCACCCAAAGCCGCACTGAAGCTTTCTTT. Translated: CASTQSRTEAFF. Supplemented by reference TRBV7-2 and TRBJ1-1, the full variable domain reads GAGVSQSPSNKVTEKGKDVELRCDPISGHTALYWYRQSLGQGLEFLIYFQGNSAPDKSGLPSDRFSAERTGGSVSTLTIQRTQQEDSAVYLCASTQSRTEAFFGQGTRLTVV.

This chain uses TRBV5-1 with TRBJ1-3, with D unclear. This CDR3 region has 15 residues. Per the germline V gene, CDR1 is SGHRS and CDR2 is YFSETQ. With 1 base removed from V and 0 bases from J, the gap between germline ends came to 8 bases. DNA for the CDR3: TGCGCCAGCAGCTTGTCGGTGAGCTCTGGAAACACCATATATTTT. This codes for CASSLSVSSGNTIYF.

The J gene is TRBJ1-1, the V gene TRBV14, with TRBD1 as a possible D gene (5 bases). The CDR3 length is 13 residues. Trimming took off 6 bases at V and 0 bases at J, with 8 bases between the two ends. From germline, CDR1 is SGHDN and CDR2 FVKESK. The CDR3 DNA reads TGTGCCAGCAGTACACAGGTGAACACTGAAGCTTTCTTT. This sequence encodes CASSTQVNTEAFF.

Here the CDR3 DNA reads TGTGCCAGCAGCTTCACCGCAGGGGGCAATGAAAAACTGTTTTTT. Protein sequence: CASSFTAGGNEKLFF. The chain couples TRBV5-6 to TRBJ1-4; 8 bases match TRBD1. This CDR3 is built from 15 residues. Germline CDR1 SGHDT, CDR2 YYEEEE. Trimming took 2 bases from V and 5 from J; bases not matched to a gene: 5.

This clone is a singleton in its sample. The DNA of the CDR3 is TGCGCCAGCAGCCAAAGACCCGAGGCGCAGCAGTACTTC. Protein sequence: CASSQRPEAQQYF. This rearrangement joins TRBV4-1 to TRBJ2-7, with no clear D. The V and J ends lost 2 bases and 8 bases respectively, with 13 bases between them. CDR1 and CDR2 (germline): MGHRA, YSYEKL. The length of the CDR3 is 13 residues.

V usage is TRBV7-9 and J usage is TRBJ1-5; weak D call: TRBD1 (6 bases). CDR1 SEHNR and CDR2 FQNEAQ come from the germline V gene (reference sequence). The CDR3 contains 14 residues. Trimming shortened V by 5 bases and J by 3 bases, and 11 bases separated the two germline ends. This chain's CDR3 is CASSPTGSNQPQHF. The CDR3 DNA is TGTGCCAGCAGCCCTACAGGGTCCAATCAGCCCCAGCATTTT.

The chain is built from TRBV27 and TRBJ1-5; D is possibly TRBD1 (6 bases). CDR3 length: 13 amino acids. Trimming left V 4 bases short and J 4 bases short, with 8 bases between. CDR1 is MNHEY, CDR2 SMNVEV, per germline (reference sequence). The CDR3 sequence: CASSYGQNQPQHF. CDR3 nucleotides: TGTGCCAGCAGTTACGGACAGAATCAGCCCCAGCATTTT.

This rearrangement joins TRBV25-1 to TRBJ2-1; no firm D call. CDR1 is MGHDK, CDR2 SYGVNS, per germline. Deletions cut 1 base from V and 0 bases from J, with 4 bases between. The CDR3 loop spans 14 amino acids. CDR3 coding DNA: TGTGCCAGCAGTGAATCGGGCTCCTACAATGAGCAGTTCTTC. It translates to CASSESGSYNEQFF.